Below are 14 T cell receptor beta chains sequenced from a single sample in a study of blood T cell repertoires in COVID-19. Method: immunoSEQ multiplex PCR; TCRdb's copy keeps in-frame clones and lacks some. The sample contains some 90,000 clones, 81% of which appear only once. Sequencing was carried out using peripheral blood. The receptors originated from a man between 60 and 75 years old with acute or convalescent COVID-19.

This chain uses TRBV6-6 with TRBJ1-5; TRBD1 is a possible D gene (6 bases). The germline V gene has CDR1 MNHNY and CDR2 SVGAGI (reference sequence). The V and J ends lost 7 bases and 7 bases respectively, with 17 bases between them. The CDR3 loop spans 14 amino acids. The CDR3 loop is CASIEGGRGQPQHF. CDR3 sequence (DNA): TGTGCCAGCATCGAAGGGGGTCGAGGGCAGCCCCAGCATTTT.

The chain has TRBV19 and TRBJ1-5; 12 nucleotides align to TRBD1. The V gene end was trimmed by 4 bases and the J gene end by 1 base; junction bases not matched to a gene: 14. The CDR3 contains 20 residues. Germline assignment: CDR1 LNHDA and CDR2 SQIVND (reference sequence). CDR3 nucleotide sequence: TGTGCCAGTAGTAAGGGGACAGGGGGCGGGGAACGTAGAAGCAATCAGCCCCAGCATTTT. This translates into CASSKGTGGGERRSNQPQHF.

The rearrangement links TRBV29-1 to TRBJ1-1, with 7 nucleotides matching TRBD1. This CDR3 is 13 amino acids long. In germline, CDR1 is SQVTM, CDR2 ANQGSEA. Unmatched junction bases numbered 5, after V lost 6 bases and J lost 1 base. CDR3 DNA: TGCAGCGTACAGACAGGGAGGAACACTGAAGCTTTCTTT. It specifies CSVQTGRNTEAFF.

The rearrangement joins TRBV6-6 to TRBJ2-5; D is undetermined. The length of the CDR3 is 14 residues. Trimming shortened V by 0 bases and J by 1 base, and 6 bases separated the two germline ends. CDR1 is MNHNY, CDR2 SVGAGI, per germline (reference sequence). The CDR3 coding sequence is TGTGCCAGCAGTTACTCGTACAGCCAAGAGACCCAGTACTTC. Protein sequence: CASSYSYSQETQYF.

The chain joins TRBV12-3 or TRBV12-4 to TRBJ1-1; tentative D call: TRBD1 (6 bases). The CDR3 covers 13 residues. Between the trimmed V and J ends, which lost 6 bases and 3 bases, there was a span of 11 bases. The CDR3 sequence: CASSSNRDTEAFF. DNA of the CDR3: TGTGCCAGCAGCAGCAACAGGGACACTGAAGCTTTCTTT.

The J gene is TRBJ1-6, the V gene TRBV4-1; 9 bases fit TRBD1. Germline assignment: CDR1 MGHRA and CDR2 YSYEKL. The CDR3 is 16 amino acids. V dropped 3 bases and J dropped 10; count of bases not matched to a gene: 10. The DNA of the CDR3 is TGCGCCAGCAGCCATGGACAGACAGGGGGAAGCTCACCCCTCCACTTT. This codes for CASSHGQTGGSSPLHF.

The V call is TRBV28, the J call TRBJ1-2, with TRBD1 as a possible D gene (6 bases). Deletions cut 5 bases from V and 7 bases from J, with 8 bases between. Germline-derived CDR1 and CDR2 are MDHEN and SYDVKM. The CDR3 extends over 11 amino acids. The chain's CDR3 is CASSDRPGYTF. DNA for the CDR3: TGTGCCAGCAGTGACAGGCCTGGCTACACCTTC.

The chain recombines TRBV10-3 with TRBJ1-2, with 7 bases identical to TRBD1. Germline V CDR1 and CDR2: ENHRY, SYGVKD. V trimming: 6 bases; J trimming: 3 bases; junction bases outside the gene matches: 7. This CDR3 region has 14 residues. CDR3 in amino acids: CAIRGQANDYGYTF. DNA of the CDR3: TGTGCCATCAGAGGACAGGCCAACGACTATGGCTACACCTTC.

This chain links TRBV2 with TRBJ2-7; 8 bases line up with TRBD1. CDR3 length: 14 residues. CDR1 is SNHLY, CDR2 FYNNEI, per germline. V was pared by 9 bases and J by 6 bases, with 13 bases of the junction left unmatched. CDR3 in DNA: TGTGCCAGTCGGGGGACAGGTTGGAACGGCGAGCAGTACTTC. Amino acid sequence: CASRGTGWNGEQYF.

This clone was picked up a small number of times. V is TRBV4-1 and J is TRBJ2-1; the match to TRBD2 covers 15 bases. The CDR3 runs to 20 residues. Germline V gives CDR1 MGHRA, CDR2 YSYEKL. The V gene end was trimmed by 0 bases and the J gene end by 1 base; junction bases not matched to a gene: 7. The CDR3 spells CASSQDPRGLAGGSYNEQFF. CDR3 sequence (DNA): TGCGCCAGCAGCCAAGACCCTCGGGGACTAGCGGGAGGATCCTACAATGAGCAGTTCTTC.

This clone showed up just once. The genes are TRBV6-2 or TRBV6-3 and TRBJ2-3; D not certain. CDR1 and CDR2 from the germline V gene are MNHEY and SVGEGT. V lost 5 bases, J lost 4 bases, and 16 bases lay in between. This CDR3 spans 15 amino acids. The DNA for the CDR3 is TGTGCCAGCAGTCCACCTTGGGCAGGATCAGATACGCAGTATTTT. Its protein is CASSPPWAGSDTQYF.

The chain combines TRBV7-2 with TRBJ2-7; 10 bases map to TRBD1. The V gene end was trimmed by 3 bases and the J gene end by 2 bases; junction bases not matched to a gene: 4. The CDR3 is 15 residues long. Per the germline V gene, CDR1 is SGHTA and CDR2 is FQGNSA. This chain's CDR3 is CASSLDRGEPYEQYF. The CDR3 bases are TGTGCCAGCAGCTTGGACAGGGGGGAACCCTACGAGCAGTACTTC.

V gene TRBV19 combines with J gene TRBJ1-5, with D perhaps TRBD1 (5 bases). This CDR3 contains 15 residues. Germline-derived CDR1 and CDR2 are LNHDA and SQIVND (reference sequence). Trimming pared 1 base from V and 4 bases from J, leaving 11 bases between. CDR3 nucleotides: TGTGCCAGTAGTATAGTTACAGGCAAAAATCAGCCCCAGCATTTT. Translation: CASSIVTGKNQPQHF.

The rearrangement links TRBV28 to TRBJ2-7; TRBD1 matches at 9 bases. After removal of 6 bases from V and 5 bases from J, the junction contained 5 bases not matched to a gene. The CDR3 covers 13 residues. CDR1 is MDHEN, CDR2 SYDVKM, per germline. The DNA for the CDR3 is TGTGCCAGCAGGGGACAGGGAGGTCACGAGCAGTACTTC. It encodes CASRGQGGHEQYF. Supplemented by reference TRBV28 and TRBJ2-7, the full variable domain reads DVKVTQSSRYLVKRTGEKVFLECVQDMDHENMFWYRQDPGLGLRLIYFSYDVKMKEKGDIPEGYSVSREKKERFSLILESASTNQTSMYLCASRGQGGHEQYFGPGTRLTVT.